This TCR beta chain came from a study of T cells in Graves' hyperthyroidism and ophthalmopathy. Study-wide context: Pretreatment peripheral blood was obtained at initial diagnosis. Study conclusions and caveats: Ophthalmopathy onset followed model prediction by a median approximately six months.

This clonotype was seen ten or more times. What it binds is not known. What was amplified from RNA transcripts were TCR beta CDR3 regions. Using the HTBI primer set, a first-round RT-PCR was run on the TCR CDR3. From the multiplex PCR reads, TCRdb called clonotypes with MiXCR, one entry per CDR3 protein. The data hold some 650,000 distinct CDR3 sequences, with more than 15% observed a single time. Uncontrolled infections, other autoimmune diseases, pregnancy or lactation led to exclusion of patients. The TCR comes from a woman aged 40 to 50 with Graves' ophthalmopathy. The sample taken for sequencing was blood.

The CDR3 DNA follows: TGTGCCAGCAGTGAAAATCCGGGACAGGGGACAGATACGCAGTATTTT. This encodes CASSENPGQGTDTQYF. The chain has TRBV28 and TRBJ2-3; 10 bases match TRBD1. The germline CDR1 and CDR2 sequences are MDHEN and SYDVKM. J lost 3 bases, V lost 5 bases, and 8 bases had no gene match. The CDR3 loop spans 16 amino acids.